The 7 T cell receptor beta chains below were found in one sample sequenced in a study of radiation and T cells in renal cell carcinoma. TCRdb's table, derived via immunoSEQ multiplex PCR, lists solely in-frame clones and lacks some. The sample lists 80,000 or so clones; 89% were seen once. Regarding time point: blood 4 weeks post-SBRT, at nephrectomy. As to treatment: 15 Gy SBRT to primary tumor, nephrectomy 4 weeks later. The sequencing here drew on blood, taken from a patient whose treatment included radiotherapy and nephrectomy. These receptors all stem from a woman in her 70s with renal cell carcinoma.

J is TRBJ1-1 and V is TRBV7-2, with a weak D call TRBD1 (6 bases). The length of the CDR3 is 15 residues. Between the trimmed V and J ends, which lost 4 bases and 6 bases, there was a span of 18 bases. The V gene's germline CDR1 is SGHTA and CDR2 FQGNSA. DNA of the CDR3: TGTGCCAGCAGCTCCCAGGGGTCCCAGCGCCCTGAAGCTTTCTTT. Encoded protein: CASSSQGSQRPEAFF.

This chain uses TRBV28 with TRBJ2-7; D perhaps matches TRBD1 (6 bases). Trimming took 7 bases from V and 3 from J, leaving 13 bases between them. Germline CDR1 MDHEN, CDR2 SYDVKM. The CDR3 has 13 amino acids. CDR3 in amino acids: CASTGTPNYEQYF. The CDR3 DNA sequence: TGTGCCAGCACAGGGACACCCAACTACGAGCAGTACTTC.

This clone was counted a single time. CDR3 sequence reads: CASSFLGISGNTIYF. The DNA for the CDR3 is TGCGCCAGCAGCTTCCTAGGTATATCTGGAAACACCATATATTTT. This rearrangement joins TRBV5-1 to TRBJ1-3; D gene uncertain. The CDR3 has 15 residues. The germline CDR1 and CDR2 sequences are SGHRS and YFSETQ. Trimming took off 2 bases at V and 1 base at J, with 10 bases between the two ends.

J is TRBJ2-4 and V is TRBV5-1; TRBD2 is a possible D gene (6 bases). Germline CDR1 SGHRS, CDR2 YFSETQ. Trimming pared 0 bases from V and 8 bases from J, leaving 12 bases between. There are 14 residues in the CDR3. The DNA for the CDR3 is TGCGCCAGCAGCTTGGCAGGGTGGAGGGACATTCAGTACTTC. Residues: CASSLAGWRDIQYF.

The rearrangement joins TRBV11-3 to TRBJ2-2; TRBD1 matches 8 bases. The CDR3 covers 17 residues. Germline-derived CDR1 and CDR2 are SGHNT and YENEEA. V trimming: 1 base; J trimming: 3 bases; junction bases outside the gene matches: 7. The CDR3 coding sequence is TGTGCCAGCAGCTTAGGTGGGGACAGGCGGTACACCGGGGAGCTGTTTTTT. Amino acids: CASSLGGDRRYTGELFF. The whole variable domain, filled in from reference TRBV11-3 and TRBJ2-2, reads EAGVVQSPRYKIIEKKQPVAFWCNPISGHNTLYWYLQNLGQGPELLIRYENEEAVDDSQLPKDRFSAERLKGVDSTLKIQPAELGDSAVYLCASSLGGDRRYTGELFFGEGSRLTVL.

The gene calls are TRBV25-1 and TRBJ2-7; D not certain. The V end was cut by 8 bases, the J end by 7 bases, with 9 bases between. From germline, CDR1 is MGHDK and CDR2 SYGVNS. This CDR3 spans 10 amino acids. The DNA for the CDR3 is TGTGCCAGCGGAACAGTGGAGCAGTACTTC. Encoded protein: CASGTVEQYF.

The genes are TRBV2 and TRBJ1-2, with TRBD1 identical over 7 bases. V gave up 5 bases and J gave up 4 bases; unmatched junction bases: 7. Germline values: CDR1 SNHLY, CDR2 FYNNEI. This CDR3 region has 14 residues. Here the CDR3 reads CASSSRRDSYGYTF. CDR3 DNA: TGTGCCAGCAGTTCCCGCCGGGACAGCTATGGCTACACCTTC.